The present TCR beta chain was sequenced within a study of cytotoxic CD8 clonotypes in ibrutinib-treated CLL (dated by TCRdb to the early 2020s). For the study in its entirety: In this cohort, approximately 15 patients were treatment-naive and about a dozen were relapsed/refractory, while under 18 had unmutated IGHV. Responses were partial in 24 patients and complete in 2; after median about 63 months follow-up, about 15 stayed in remission and some twelve progressed. Response samples were obtained after a median of around 11 months of treatment, with a range of roughly 6 to 40 months. On average, each sample yielded about 260,000 productive templates and tens of thousands of productive rearrangements. Of the approximately 90 participants in the trial, roughly 26 had longitudinal samples available. Cryopreserved peripheral blood mononuclear cells were obtained prior to treatment, at the time of response, and at either disease progression or sustained remission. Patients were still on ibrutinib when every remission and progressive disease sample was collected.

Of note for this clone: Its specific antigen is unknown. No much larger clonotype is one base removed from it; base qualities were not supplied.

Each clonotype received, on average, approximately 9.9x coverage in deep resolution sequencing performed on a MiSeq, where the target depth lay between 1 in 1 million and 1 in 200,000 T cells. The immunoSEQ hsTCRB Kit was used to generate the TCR beta libraries. From the authors' description of their analysis: The data were analyzed with ImmunoSEQ Analyzer and ImmunoSEQ Data Assistant, and V, D and J gene assignments followed IMGT definitions. Clonality, which ranges from 0 to 1, was calculated by subtracting the normalized Shannon entropy of productive rearrangement frequencies from one. Public clonotype analysis was restricted to overrepresented clonotypes comprising at least 0.05% of each patient's repertoire. Approximately 13 age-matched healthy donor repertoires from immuneACCESS served as clonality controls. What TCRdb holds here is the immuneACCESS table cut down to in-frame rearrangements. Part of the clones is not present; checked against another copy, under half of the missing clones reflect an unresolved V gene, and the others are unexplained. That table furnishes V, J and clone size, whereas the DNA furnished D and trimming. For this sample the table gives about 300,000 clones, of which approximately 76% were detected only once. The top ten clones comprise 5.6% of the sample.

General study outcomes and caveats: An increase in clonality was observed at ibrutinib response, with clonality remaining stable during sustained remission and falling back toward baseline at progression. Sampling times were not matched between sustained-remission and progressing patients, and lymph node repertoires were not studied. Public clonotypes were found to be uncommon and were observed to contract or remain stable during treatment; the increase in clonality was shown to reflect expansion of private clonotypes at ibrutinib response. Baseline clonality was found to be higher than that of age-matched healthy donors and was strongly correlated with circulating CD8+ T-cell counts.

The CDR3 holds 13 amino acids from the cysteine to the phenylalanine. Only the CDR3 part of the read is kept: 39 bases, read in frame from the first base. The germline V gene encodes CDR1 MDHEN and CDR2 SYDVKM. V and J lose 7 bases and 5 bases, and a span of 14 bases separates them. The sample's time point label, decoded: progressive disease on ibrutinib. Roughly 2.2 micrograms of genomic DNA were extracted from cryopreserved PBMCs for TCR beta library preparation. High-throughput TCR beta sequencing was performed on longitudinal blood samples from CLL patients receiving ibrutinib monotherapy. Patients were enrolled in a phase 2 open-label single-center ibrutinib monotherapy trial.

The receptor chain draws on TRBV28 and TRBJ2-5; the D gene is perhaps TRBD1 or TRBD2, each of them matching over 7 bases. The source of this sequence is a human donor with chronic lymphocytic leukemia. This specimen was PBMCs, taken at disease progression, from a patient treated with ibrutinib. The CDR3 protein: CASNPGGGETQYF. The DNA is as follows: TGTGCCAGCAACCCAGGGGGAGGGGAGACCCAGTACTTC.